What follows describes a single T cell receptor (beta chain). Its antigen is not yet known. No much larger clone is present one base from it, and per-base qualities are unavailable. Graves' hyperthyroidism was defined as stable when no progression to ophthalmopathy occurred over 18 months of follow-up. Hyperthyroidism patients were newly diagnosed, had a disease duration of under 2 months, and were aged 18 to 65 years. Exclusion was applied to patients with uncontrolled infections, other autoimmune diseases, pregnancy or lactation. Clinical symptoms, serum thyroxine and TRAb, thyroid ultrasound, and orbital computed tomography formed the basis for the diagnoses. PBMCs were isolated from approximately 10 ml of fresh peripheral blood by Ficoll-Paque density gradient centrifugation. Trizol reagent was used to extract total RNA, and RNA quality was then checked on an Agilent 2100 Bioanalyzer. This specimen belongs to a study of T cells in Graves' hyperthyroidism and ophthalmopathy (dated by TCRdb to 2018 to 2020). At the level of the whole study: Peripheral blood samples were taken at initial diagnosis, before any treatment was given. To identify TCR V-J signatures that set the groups apart, the researchers used a discovery cohort of 100 patients, made up of 40 to 45 with Graves' ophthalmopathy and about 55 with stable Graves' hyperthyroidism. Once sampling was done, hyperthyroidism patients were given methimazole at a starting dose of 30 mg daily, whereas ophthalmopathy patients were given high-dose intravenous methylprednisolone. The 100 discovery patients were randomly divided into training and test sets at a 7:3 ratio. In several Graves' hyperthyroidism patients, the study also compared T-cell repertoires from thyroid tissue with T-cell repertoires from blood. Prospective prediction of ophthalmopathy was tested in an independent validation cohort consisting of 18 to 20 hyperthyroidism patients and more than 15 patients who later progressed to ophthalmopathy. According to the paper, TCR Vbeta CDR3 sequencing was carried out on about 140 peripheral blood samples, which came from around 43 ophthalmopathy, 75 or so hyperthyroidism and roughly 17 progressor patients.

CDR1 and CDR2 were assigned from the germline V gene (reference sequence) as DFQATT and SNEGSKA. CDR3 length: 14 amino acids, cysteine to phenylalanine. Only the CDR3 part of the read is kept: 42 bases, read in frame from the first base. Trimming takes 5 bases off V and 5 bases off J; junction bases not matched to a gene: 9. TCR beta CDR3 regions were amplified from RNA transcripts. A first-round RT-PCR of the TCR CDR3 used the HTBI primer set with the Qiagen OneStep RT-PCR kit. The libraries were constructed in a second round of multiplex PCR and then size-selected and purified. The libraries were sequenced on an Illumina HiSeq2000 using paired-end 100 bp reads. As for how the authors treated the data: SOAPnuke was used to process the raw data, throwing out any read that contained adapters or uncalled bases, had a mean Phred below 15, or lacked an exact constant-primer or identifier match. High-quality paired reads were merged with COPE v1.2.5, and unique nucleotide sequences were defined as clonotypes. MiTCR v1.1 was used to align the clonotypes against IMGT TRBV, TRBD and TRBJ reference segments. The analysis included only V-J combinations with a frequency above 0.0001, which together covered around 99% of the repertoires. A TCS score was defined as the ratio of F50 (clonal expansion) to E x V (chaos), with BLOSUM62-based TCRdist applied between CDR3 peptides within each V-J. Welch's t-statistics and random forest reduced around 520 V-J features to 10 to 15, which were used in a naive Bayes classifier (R e1071). TCRdb itself trimmed the public reads at Q25 with fastp, ran MiXCR and retained productive beta chains. Every distinct CDR3 protein forms one entry, paired with its most common genes and DNA. In this record, the V and J calls reflect TCRdb's handling and not the investigators' own analysis. For this sample the table gives some 510,000 distinct CDR3 sequences, of which about 20% were detected only once. More than 20% of the sample rests with the top ten.

What the authors observed across the whole study: In validation, progression to ophthalmopathy was predicted by the model with 70.59% sensitivity and 72% to 85% specificity, a median of approximately 6.5 months before onset. Blood samples also contained most of the expanded thyroid clonotypes (frequency above 0.001), which suggests that blood repertoires may reflect thyroid immune responses. Sample size was not statistically predetermined, and blinding of investigators to group allocation was not performed. A 13 V-J signature model separated ophthalmopathy from stable hyperthyroidism, with roughly 88% sensitivity and about 81% specificity in cross-validation and 80%/75% in testing.

Source material: blood. The origin of this receptor is a man aged 18 to 30 with Graves' hyperthyroidism. The sequence links TRBV20-1 to TRBJ2-7, and 10 junctional nucleotides match TRBD2. The CDR3 protein sequence reads: CSAWWASGSNEQYF. The nucleotide sequence is TGCAGTGCTTGGTGGGCTAGCGGGAGTAACGAGCAGTACTTC.